Described below is a single T cell receptor beta chain sequence and its context. Specified treatment: some 20 received Ad26.COV2.S at low or high dose, single or two shots; roughly five received placebo; per-sample allocation not given. Collection of samples fell on day 63 after the first vaccine or placebo injection. This record comes from a study of Ad26.COV2.S vaccination and SARS-CoV-2 variants. Sequencing used immunoSEQ multiplex PCR; TCRdb keeps in-frame clones, though not all of them. The table shows a few hundred thousand clones, with 70% to 90% occurring only once. The length of the CDR3 is 12 residues. V was cut by 2 bases and J by 6 bases, with 9 bases left in between. Germline assignment: CDR1 SGHDT and CDR2 YYEEEE.

The input for sequencing was peripheral blood, taken in a trial of Ad26.COV2.S vaccine versus placebo. The TCR sequence derives from a person between 18 and 65 years old who received the Ad26.COV2.S COVID-19 vaccine or a placebo. The J gene is TRBJ2-7, the V gene TRBV5-6; possibly TRBD1 for D (5 bases). The chain's CDR3 is CASSFSRGEQYF. The DNA for the CDR3 is TGTGCCAGCAGCTTTAGTAGGGGCGAGCAGTACTTC.